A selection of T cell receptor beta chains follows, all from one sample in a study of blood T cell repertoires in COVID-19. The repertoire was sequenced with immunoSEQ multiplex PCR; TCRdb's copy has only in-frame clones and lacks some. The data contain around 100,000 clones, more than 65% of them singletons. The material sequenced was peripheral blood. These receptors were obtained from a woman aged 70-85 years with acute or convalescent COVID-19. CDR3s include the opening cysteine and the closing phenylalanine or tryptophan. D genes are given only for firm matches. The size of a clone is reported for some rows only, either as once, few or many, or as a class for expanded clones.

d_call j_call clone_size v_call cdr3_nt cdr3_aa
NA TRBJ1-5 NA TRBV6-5 TGTGCCAGCAGAGGGGTGGAGGGACTCAATCAGCCCCAGCATTTT CASRGVEGLNQPQHF
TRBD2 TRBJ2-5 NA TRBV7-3 TGTGCCAGCAGCGTCCAAGCGGGGGGGATGGAGACCCAGTACTTC CASSVQAGGMETQYF
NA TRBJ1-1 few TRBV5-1 TGCGCCAGCAGCTTGGCCGGGGGGTACTCTGAAGCTTTCTTT CASSLAGGYSEAFF
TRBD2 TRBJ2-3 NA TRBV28 TGTGCCAGCAGTTTAAGGGCTAGTCTAGCGGGGGCTACGCAGTATTTT CASSLRASLAGATQYF
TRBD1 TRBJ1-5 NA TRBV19 TGTGCCACTACGCCAGGGACAGTTCATCAGCCCCAGCATTTT CATTPGTVHQPQHF
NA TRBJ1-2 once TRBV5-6 TGTGCCAGCAGCCGTACGACAGGAGGTGGCTACACCTTC CASSRTTGGGYTF
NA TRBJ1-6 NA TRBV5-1 TGCGCCAGCAGCTTGACGAGCTCCTATAATTCACCCCTCCACTTT CASSLTSSYNSPLHF
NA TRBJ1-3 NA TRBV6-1 TGTGCCAGCAGTGAAACACAGGGTTCTGGAAACACCATATATTTT CASSETQGSGNTIYF
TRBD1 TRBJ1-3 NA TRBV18 TGTGCCAGCTCACCTACTGACAGGGACTTTGACACCATATATTTT CASSPTDRDFDTIYF
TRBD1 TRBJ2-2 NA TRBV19 TGTGCCAGTTATAATCCGGGACAGGGGTTTTCCGGGGAGCTGTTTTTT CASYNPGQGFSGELFF
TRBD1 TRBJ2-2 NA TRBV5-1 TGCGCCAGCAGCTTGTTACAGGGGGGAAATACCGGGGAGCTGTTTTTT CASSLLQGGNTGELFF
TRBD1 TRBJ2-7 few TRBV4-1 TGCGCCAGCAGCCAAGGGGCAGGGGGATTCGAGCAGTACTTC CASSQGAGGFEQYF
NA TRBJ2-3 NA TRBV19 TGTGCCACCGCGGGCGACCGGTTCACAGATACGCAGTATTTT CATAGDRFTDTQYF
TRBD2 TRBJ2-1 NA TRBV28 TGTGCCAGCAGTCCGGGACTAGCGGCTACGTCTGAGCAGTTCTTC CASSPGLAATSEQFF
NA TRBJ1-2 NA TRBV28 TGTGCCAGCAGTTACCTCCAGGGGCTGGGATATGGCTACACCTTC CASSYLQGLGYGYTF
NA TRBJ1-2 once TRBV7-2 TGTGCCAGCAGCTTATCGACGGAGGGCTATGGCTACACCTTC CASSLSTEGYGYTF
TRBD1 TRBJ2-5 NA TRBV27 TGTGCCAGCAGTACAAGGACAGGGGGGGAGGAGACCCAGTACTTC CASSTRTGGEETQYF